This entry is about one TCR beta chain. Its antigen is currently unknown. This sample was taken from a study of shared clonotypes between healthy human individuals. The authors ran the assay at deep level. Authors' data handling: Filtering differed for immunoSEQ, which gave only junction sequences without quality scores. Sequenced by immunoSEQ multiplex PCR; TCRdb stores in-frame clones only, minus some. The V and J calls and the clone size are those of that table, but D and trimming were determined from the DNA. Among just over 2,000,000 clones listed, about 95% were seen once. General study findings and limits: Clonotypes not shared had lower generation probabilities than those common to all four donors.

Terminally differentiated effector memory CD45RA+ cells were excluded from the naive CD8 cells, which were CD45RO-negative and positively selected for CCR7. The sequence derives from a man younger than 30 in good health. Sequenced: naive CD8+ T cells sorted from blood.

CDR3 DNA sequence: TGCGCCAGCAGGGAGGATAGAAACACCATATATTTT. Translating it yields CASREDRNTIYF. V is TRBV10-2 and J is TRBJ1-3; D gene uncertain. Germline CDR1 WSHSY, CDR2 SAAADI. Trimming took off 6 bases at V and 5 bases at J, with 8 bases between the two ends. CDR3 length equals 12 residues.